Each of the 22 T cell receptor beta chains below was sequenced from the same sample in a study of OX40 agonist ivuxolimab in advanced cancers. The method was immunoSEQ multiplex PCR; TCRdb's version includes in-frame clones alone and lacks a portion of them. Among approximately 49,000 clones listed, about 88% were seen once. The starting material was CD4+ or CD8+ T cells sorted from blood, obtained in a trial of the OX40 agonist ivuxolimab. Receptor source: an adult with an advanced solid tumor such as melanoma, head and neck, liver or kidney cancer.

DNA for the CDR3: TGTGCCAGCAGCTTGAAGTCGGGGAGCTCCTACGAGCAGTACTTC. The encoded protein is CASSLKSGSSYEQYF. V and J are TRBV5-4 and TRBJ2-7; perhaps TRBD2 as D (5 bases). Deletions cut 1 base from V and 0 bases from J, with 11 bases between. CDR3 length: 15 amino acids. CDR1 is SGHNT, CDR2 YYREEE, per germline (reference sequence).

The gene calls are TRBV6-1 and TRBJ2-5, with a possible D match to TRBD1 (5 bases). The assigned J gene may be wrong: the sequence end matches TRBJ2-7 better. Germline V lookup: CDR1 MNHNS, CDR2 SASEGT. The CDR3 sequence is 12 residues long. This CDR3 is CASSDRTTEQYF. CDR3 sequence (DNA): TGTGCCAGCAGTGATAGGACAACCGAGCAGTACTTC.

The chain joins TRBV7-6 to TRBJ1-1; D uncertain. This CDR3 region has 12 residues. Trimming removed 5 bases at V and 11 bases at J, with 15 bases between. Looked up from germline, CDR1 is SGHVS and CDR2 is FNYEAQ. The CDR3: CASSPPLGGAFF. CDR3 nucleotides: TGTGCCAGCAGCCCGCCCCTGGGCGGCGCTTTCTTT.

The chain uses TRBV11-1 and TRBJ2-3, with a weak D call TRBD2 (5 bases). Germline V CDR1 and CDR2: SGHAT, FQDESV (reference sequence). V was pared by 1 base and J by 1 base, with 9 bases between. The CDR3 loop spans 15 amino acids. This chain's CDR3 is CASSLDVGGTDTQYF. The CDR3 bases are TGTGCCAGCAGCTTAGACGTCGGGGGCACAGATACGCAGTATTTT.

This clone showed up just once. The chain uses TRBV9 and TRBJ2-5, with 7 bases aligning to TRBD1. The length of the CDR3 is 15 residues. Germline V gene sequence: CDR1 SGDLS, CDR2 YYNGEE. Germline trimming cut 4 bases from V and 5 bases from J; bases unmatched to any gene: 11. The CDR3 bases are TGTGCCAGCAGCACCTCCGGTCAGGGGGTTGAGACCCAGTACTTC. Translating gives CASSTSGQGVETQYF.

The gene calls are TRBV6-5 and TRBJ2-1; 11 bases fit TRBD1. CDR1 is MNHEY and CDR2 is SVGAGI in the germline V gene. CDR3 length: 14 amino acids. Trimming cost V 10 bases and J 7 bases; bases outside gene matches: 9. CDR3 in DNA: TGTGCCACAGCTAGGGACAGGGGGGGGAATGAGCAGTTCTTC. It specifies CATARDRGGNEQFF.

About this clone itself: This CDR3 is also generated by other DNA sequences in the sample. The DNA of the CDR3 is TGTGCCAGCAGCTTTAGTTCAGGGGCCGAAGCTTTCTTT. Protein sequence: CASSFSSGAEAFF. This chain joins TRBV7-9 and TRBJ1-1, with TRBD1 as a possible D gene (6 bases). Germline V gene sequence: CDR1 SEHNR, CDR2 FQNEAQ (reference sequence). The CDR3 length is 13 residues. Trimming took off 3 bases at V and 8 bases at J, with 13 bases between the two ends.

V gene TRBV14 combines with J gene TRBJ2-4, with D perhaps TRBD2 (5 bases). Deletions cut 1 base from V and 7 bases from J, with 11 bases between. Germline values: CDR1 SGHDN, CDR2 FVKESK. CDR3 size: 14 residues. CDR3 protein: CASSQGGLGNIQYF. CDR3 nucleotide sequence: TGTGCCAGCAGCCAAGGCGGGCTAGGGAACATTCAGTACTTC.

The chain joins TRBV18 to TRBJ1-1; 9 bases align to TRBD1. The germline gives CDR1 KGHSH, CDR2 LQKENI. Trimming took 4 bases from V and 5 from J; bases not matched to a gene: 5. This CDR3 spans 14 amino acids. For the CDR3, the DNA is TGTGCCAGCTCACTCCTAGGGACAGGGACTGAAGCTTTCTTT. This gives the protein CASSLLGTGTEAFF.

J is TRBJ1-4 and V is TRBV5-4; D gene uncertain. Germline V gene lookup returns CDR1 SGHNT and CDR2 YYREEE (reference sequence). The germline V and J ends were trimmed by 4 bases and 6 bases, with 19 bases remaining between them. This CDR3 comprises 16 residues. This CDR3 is CASSADPGMRDEKLFF. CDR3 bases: TGTGCCAGCAGCGCGGACCCTGGAATGCGGGATGAAAAACTGTTTTTT.

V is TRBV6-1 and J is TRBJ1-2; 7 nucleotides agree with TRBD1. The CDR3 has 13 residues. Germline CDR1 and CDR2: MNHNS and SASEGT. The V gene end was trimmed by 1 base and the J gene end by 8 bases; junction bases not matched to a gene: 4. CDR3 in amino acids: CASSEVNRGGYTF. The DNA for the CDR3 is TGTGCCAGCAGTGAAGTGAACAGGGGAGGCTACACCTTC.

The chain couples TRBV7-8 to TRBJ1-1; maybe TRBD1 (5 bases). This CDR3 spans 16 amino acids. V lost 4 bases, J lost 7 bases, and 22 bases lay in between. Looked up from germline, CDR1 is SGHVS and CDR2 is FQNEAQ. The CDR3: CASSSARPGLSFEAFF. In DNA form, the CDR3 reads TGTGCCAGCAGCTCGGCTCGACCGGGACTTTCATTTGAAGCTTTCTTT.

CDR3 loop: CASSLIKGLTDTQYF. The CDR3 nucleotides read TGTGCCAGCAGCTTGATAAAGGGACTTACAGATACGCAGTATTTT. V gene TRBV7-9 combines with J gene TRBJ2-3, with D possibly being TRBD2 (6 bases). Germline CDR1 reads SEHNR; CDR2 reads FQNEAQ (reference sequence). The germline V and J ends were trimmed by 3 bases and 3 bases, with 13 bases remaining between them. The CDR3 covers 15 residues.

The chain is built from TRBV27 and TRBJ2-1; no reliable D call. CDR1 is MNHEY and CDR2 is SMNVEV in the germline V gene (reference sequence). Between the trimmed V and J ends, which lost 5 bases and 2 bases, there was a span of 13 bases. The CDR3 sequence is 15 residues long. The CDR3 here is CASSPSQSTYNEQFF. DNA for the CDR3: TGTGCCAGCAGTCCTTCTCAGAGTACCTACAATGAGCAGTTCTTC.

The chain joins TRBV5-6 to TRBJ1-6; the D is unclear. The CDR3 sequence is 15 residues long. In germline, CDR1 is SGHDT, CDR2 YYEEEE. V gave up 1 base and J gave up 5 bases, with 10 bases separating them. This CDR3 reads CASSLWAANNSPLHF. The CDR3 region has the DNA TGTGCCAGCAGCTTGTGGGCAGCCAATAATTCACCCCTCCACTTT.

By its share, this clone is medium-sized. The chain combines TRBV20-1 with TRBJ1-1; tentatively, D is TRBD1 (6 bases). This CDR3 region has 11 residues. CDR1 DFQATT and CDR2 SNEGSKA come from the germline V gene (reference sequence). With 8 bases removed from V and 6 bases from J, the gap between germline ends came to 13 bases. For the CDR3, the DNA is TGCAGTCTACAGGGTGGAGCTGAAGCTTTCTTT. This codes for CSLQGGAEAFF.

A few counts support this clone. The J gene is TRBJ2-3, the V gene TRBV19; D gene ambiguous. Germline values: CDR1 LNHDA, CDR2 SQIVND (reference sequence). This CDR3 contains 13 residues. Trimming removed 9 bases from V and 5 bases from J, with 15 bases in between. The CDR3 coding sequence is TGTGCCAGCTCCCACCAAGTCGAAGATACGCAGTATTTT. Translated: CASSHQVEDTQYF.

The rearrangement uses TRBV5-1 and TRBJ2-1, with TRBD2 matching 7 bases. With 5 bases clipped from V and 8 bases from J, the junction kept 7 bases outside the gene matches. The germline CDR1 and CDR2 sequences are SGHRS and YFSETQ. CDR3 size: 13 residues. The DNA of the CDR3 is TGCGCCAGCAGTTCTCCTGGGAGGGATGAGCAGTTCTTC. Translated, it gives CASSSPGRDEQFF.

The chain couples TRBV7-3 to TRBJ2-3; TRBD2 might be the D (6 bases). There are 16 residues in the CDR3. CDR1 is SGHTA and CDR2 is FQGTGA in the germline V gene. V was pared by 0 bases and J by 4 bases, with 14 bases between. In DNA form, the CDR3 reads TGTGCCAGCAGCTTAACGGTGGGAGGTGGGGCAGATACGCAGTATTTT. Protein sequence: CASSLTVGGGADTQYF.

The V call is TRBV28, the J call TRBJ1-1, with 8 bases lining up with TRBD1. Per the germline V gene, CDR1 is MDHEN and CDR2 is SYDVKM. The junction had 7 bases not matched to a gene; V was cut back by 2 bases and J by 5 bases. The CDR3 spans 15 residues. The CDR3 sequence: CASSLRTGQGTEAFF. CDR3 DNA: TGTGCCAGCAGTTTACGGACAGGGCAGGGGACTGAAGCTTTCTTT.

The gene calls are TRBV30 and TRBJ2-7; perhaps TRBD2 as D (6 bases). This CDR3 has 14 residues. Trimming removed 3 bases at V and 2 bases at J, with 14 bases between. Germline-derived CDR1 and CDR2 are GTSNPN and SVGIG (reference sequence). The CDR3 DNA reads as TGTGCCTGGAGGGTCGGAGGGGCCACCTACGAGCAGTACTTC. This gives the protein CAWRVGGATYEQYF.

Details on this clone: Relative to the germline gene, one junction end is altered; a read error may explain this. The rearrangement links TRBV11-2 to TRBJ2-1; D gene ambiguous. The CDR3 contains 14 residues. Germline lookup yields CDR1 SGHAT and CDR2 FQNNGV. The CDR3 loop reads CASNLDPGPDEQFF. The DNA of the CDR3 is TGTGCCAGCAACTTAGATCCAGGCCCGGATGAGCAGTTCTTC.